The 8 T cell receptor beta chains below come from one sample, sequenced in a study of early stage breast cancer tumors. Method: immunoSEQ multiplex PCR; TCRdb's copy keeps in-frame clones and lacks some. This table has about 31,000 clones, roughly 77% appearing once. Sequenced sample: breast tumor tissue. All receptors derive from a person aged 30-39 years with breast cancer.

This clone was seen a handful of times. The chain is built from TRBV10-3 and TRBJ2-1; the D is unclear. V dropped 7 bases and J dropped 3 bases, with 10 bases sitting between them. Germline lookup yields CDR1 ENHRY and CDR2 SYGVKD. The CDR3 is 13 amino acids. The CDR3 reads CAITTEDYNEQFF. CDR3 nucleotides: TGTGCCATCACCACAGAGGACTACAATGAGCAGTTCTTC.

This clone appeared a few times. V gene TRBV27 combines with J gene TRBJ2-6; D possibly matches TRBD1 or TRBD2 (5 bases each). V lost 6 bases and J lost 4, with 16 bases in between. Germline V gives CDR1 MNHEY, CDR2 SMNVEV (reference sequence). The CDR3 totals 16 residues. The DNA of the CDR3 is TGTGCCAGCAGCATAAGGGGCCTAGCCGGGGCCAACGTCCTGACTTTC. Protein product: CASSIRGLAGANVLTF. Full variable domain (remainder filled in from reference TRBV27 and TRBJ2-6): EAQVTQNPRYLITVTGKKLTVTCSQNMNHEYMSWYRQDPGLGLRQIYYSMNVEVTDKGDVPEGYKVSRKEKRNFPLILESPSPNQTSLYFCASSIRGLAGANVLTFGAGSRLTVL.

V usage is TRBV5-1 and J usage is TRBJ1-6; D is possibly TRBD1 (5 bases). The CDR3 extends over 16 amino acids. V lost 2 bases, J lost 3 bases, and 12 bases lay in between. Germline CDR1 SGHRS, CDR2 YFSETQ. CDR3 region: CASSFRARGYNSPLHF. CDR3 DNA: TGCGCCAGCAGCTTTCGGGCTAGGGGCTATAATTCACCCCTCCACTTT.

V usage is TRBV19 and J usage is TRBJ1-4; D unresolved. This CDR3 has 14 residues. The ends were cut back, 9 bases at V and 3 bases at J, with 14 bases in the middle. Germline V CDR1 and CDR2: LNHDA, SQIVND (reference sequence). CDR3 residues: CASRPPRANEKLFF. The CDR3 region has the DNA TGTGCCAGCCGACCCCCCAGAGCTAATGAAAAACTGTTTTTT. The whole variable domain, filled in from reference TRBV19 and TRBJ1-4, reads DGGITQSPKYLFRKEGQNVTLSCEQNLNHDAMYWYRQDPGQGLRLIYYSQIVNDFQKGDIAEGYSVSREKKESFPLTVTSAQKNPTAFYLCASRPPRANEKLFFGSGTQLSVL.

The chain recombines TRBV18 with TRBJ2-3; TRBD2 matches at 12 bases. The CDR3 spans 16 residues. Germline V gene sequence: CDR1 KGHSH, CDR2 LQKENI. V lost 3 bases and J lost 1; bases outside the gene matches: 2. The CDR3 DNA reads TGTGCCAGCTCACCCCCTAGCGGGAGGGGCACAGATACGCAGTATTTT. It encodes CASSPPSGRGTDTQYF. Using reference TRBV18 and TRBJ2-3 for the parts outside the CDR3, the full variable domain is NAGVMQNPRHLVRRRGQEARLRCSPMKGHSHVYWYRQLPEEGLKFMVYLQKENIIDESGMPKERFSAEFPKEGPSILRIQQVVRGDSAAYFCASSPPSGRGTDTQYFGPGTRLTVL.

This clone was recorded only once. The rearrangement links TRBV19 to TRBJ1-1, with D unresolved. Trimming pared 5 bases from V and 3 bases from J, leaving 10 bases between. Germline V gives CDR1 LNHDA, CDR2 SQIVND (reference sequence). This CDR3 spans 13 amino acids. The CDR3 nucleotides are TGTGCCAGTAGTCTTGACGGTCACACTGAAGCTTTCTTT. This translates into CASSLDGHTEAFF.

Sample share makes this clone medium-sized. The chain couples TRBV10-3 to TRBJ2-1; tentatively, D is TRBD2 (6 bases). CDR1 is ENHRY, CDR2 SYGVKD, per germline. The CDR3 contains 15 residues. The V and J ends lost 9 bases and 5 bases respectively, with 20 bases between them. The chain's CDR3 is CAIASAGTGNNEQFF. In nucleotides, the CDR3 is TGTGCCATTGCGAGCGCCGGGACTGGCAACAATGAGCAGTTCTTC.

The chain joins TRBV7-2 to TRBJ2-3, with D maybe TRBD2 (7 bases). The CDR3 is made up of 14 amino acids. Germline V gives CDR1 SGHTA, CDR2 FQGNSA. V lost 4 bases to trimming and J lost 1 base, with 9 bases between them. The CDR3 spells CASSWGGRTDTQYF. CDR3 sequence (DNA): TGTGCCAGCAGCTGGGGGGGGCGCACAGATACGCAGTATTTT.